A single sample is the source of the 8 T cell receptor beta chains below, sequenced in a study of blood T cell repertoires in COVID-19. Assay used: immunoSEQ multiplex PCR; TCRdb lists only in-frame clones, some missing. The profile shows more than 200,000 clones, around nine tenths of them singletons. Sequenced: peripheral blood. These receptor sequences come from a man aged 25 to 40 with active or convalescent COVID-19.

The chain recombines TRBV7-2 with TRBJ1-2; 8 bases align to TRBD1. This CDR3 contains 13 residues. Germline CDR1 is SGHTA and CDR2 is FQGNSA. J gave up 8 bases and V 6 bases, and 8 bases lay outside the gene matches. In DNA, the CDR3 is TGTGCCAGCAGGGGGCAGGGGGCCGTGGGCTACACCTTC. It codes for CASRGQGAVGYTF.

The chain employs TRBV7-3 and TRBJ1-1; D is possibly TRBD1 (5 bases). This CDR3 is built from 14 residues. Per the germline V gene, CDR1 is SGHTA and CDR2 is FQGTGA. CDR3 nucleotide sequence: TGTGCTTCCTCCCGGGCAGGGCTAAACACTGAAGCTTTCTTT. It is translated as CASSRAGLNTEAFF.

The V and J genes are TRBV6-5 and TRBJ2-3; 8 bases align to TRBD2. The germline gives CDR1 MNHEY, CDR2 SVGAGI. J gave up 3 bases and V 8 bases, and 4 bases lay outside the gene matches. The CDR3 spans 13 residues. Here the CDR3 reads CASRTSGTDTQYF. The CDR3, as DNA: TGTGCCAGCCGAACTAGCGGAACAGATACGCAGTATTTT.

DNA for the CDR3: TGCGCCAGCAGCTTGGAGGGAGCTAATGGCTACACCTTC. Translated: CASSLEGANGYTF. The chain carries TRBV5-1 and TRBJ1-2; D ambiguous. The germline V gene has CDR1 SGHRS and CDR2 YFSETQ. The CDR3 consists of 13 residues. The V end was cut by 0 bases, the J end by 6 bases, with 9 bases between.

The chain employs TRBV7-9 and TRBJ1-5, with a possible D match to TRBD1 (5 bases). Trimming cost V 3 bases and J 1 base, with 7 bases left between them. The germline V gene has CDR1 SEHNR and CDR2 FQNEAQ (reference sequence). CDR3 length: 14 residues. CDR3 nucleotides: TGTGCCAGCAGCTTGGACATAAGCAATCAGCCCCAGCATTTT. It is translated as CASSLDISNQPQHF.

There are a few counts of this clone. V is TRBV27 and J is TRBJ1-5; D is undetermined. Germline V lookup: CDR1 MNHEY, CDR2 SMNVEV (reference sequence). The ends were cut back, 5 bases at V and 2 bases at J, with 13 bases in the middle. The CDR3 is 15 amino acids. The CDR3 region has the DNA TGTGCCAGCAGTCCGCGGGATTCGCGCAATCAGCCCCAGCATTTT. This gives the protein CASSPRDSRNQPQHF.

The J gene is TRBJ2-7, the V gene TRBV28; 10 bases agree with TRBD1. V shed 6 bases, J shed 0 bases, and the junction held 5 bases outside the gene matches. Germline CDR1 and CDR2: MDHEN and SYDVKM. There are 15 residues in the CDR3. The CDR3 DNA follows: TGTGCCAGCAGAAGGGACAGGGGTTTCTCCTACGAGCAGTACTTC. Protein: CASRRDRGFSYEQYF.

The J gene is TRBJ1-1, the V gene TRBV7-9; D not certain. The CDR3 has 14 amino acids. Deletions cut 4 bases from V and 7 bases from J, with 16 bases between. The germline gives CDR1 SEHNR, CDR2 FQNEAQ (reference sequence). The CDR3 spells CASSSFLGMGEAFF. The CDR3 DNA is TGTGCCAGCAGCTCGTTCCTAGGTATGGGTGAAGCTTTCTTT.